This T cell receptor beta chain was sequenced for a study of blood T cells in healthy people across ages. Study results and limitations: Among T cells, TCR beta diversity per million cells dropped roughly linearly as age rose.

Trimming left V 0 bases short and J 10 bases short, with 21 bases between. The germline gives CDR1 LGHNA, CDR2 YSLEER. The CDR3 sequence is 17 residues long. This clonotype was recorded a few times. Its antigen remains unknown. Through a sample-barcoded 5' primer and a J-beta primer mix, a second PCR was run for about 6 to 11 cycles. TCRdb redid the calling of the 5' RACE reads with MiXCR, one entry per CDR3 protein. The sample consists of about 800,000 distinct CDR3 sequences, approximately 25% of them appearing once. The same data also went into a second study, on T cells of mothers and their children.

The chain recombines TRBV4-3 with TRBJ1-4; D not certain. Sequencing was performed on blood. The TCR sequence derives from a boy aged 5-17 years in good health. This CDR3 reads CASSQDQPPGILGKLFF. CDR3 bases: TGCGCCAGCAGCCAAGATCAGCCCCCGGGAATCTTAGGAAAACTGTTTTTT.